Listed below are T cell receptor beta chains from one sample, sequenced in a study of identical twins. TCRdb itself ran the 5' RACE reads through MiXCR, one entry per CDR3 protein. Among some 760,000 distinct CDR3 sequences listed, around a sixth were seen once. The sample was also linked to a second study, of T cells expressing NK-cell markers.

The source material was PBMCs. These receptors were taken from a woman aged 18-29 years in good health. Each CDR3 is given with its conserved first and last residue. Each record gives: V gene, J gene, CDR3 protein.

TRBV15	TRBJ2-7	CATSRPGQVSYEQYF
TRBV20-1	TRBJ2-3	CSASGRPEDTQYF
TRBV12-3/TRBV12-4	TRBJ2-2	CASDAPWGSGSSNTGELFF
TRBV12-3/TRBV12-4	TRBJ1-2	CASRRRTGPGSGGYTF
TRBV18	TRBJ1-2	CASSPAGRGNGYTF
TRBV7-9	TRBJ1-1	CASSSDPEAFF
TRBV30	TRBJ1-1	CAWTRAGLNTEAFF
TRBV11-2	TRBJ2-1	CASSPRTSGRAQNEQFF
TRBV7-2	TRBJ1-2	CASSQTRLYGYTF
TRBV5-1	TRBJ2-5	CASSGAGTTSLSVETQYF
TRBV6-1	TRBJ2-7	CASSLTGDREQYF
TRBV10-3	TRBJ2-4	CAIAGQAAKNIQYF
TRBV5-1	TRBJ2-5	CASSLGDRFQETQYF
TRBV20-1	TRBJ1-5	CSASADRGLVPQHF
TRBV6-1	TRBJ1-1	CASSTNRVRYTEAFF
TRBV20-1	TRBJ2-5	CSARGSGGIWETQYF
TRBV3-1	TRBJ2-5	CASSQPGETQYF
TRBV18	TRBJ2-1	CASSPPPGVSSGNEQFF
TRBV5-1	TRBJ2-5	CASSSDVGRETQYF
TRBV7-9	TRBJ1-1	CASSLAGPLPEAFF
TRBV12-3/TRBV12-4	TRBJ2-7	CASSLFPVANEQYF
TRBV7-2	TRBJ2-2	CASSLVGEELFF
TRBV5-1	TRBJ2-7	CASSLVGQRDPYEQYF
TRBV20-1	TRBJ1-1	CSGRLYTEAFF
TRBV5-1	TRBJ1-2	CASSPSDQTGRSYGYTF
TRBV12-3/TRBV12-4	TRBJ2-2	CASSLNNGRAYTGELFF
TRBV30	TRBJ2-7	CAWSSTSGRDFRSYEQYF
TRBV5-1	TRBJ1-2	CASSSPSLDRAYGYTF
TRBV29-1	TRBJ1-1	CSVFRGLNTEAFF
TRBV11-2	TRBJ2-1	CASSLGWTSGRLNEQFF
TRBV20-1	TRBJ1-2	CSARGMGGYGYTF
TRBV29-1	NA	CSARRGSPTDTQHF
TRBV29-1	TRBJ2-3	CSVASGRSDTQYF
TRBV12-3/TRBV12-4	TRBJ1-5	CASNDDRDQPQHF
TRBV5-1	TRBJ2-7	CASSLALWAFSYEQYF
TRBV18	TRBJ2-7	CASSSQQGSAYEQYF
TRBV20-1	TRBJ1-1	CSAKDSLVLKAEAFF
TRBV20-1	TRBJ2-7	CSASPQTGGAYEQYF
TRBV12-3/TRBV12-4	TRBJ2-7	CASSSQAGTYEQYF
TRBV11-2	TRBJ1-1	CASSAWTGALNTEAFF
TRBV15	TRBJ1-2	CATSRDLNFANYGYTF
TRBV4-3	TRBJ2-7	CASSQDFSGRVFEQYF
TRBV11-3	TRBJ2-1	CASSQAGSAAGNNEQFF
TRBV9	TRBJ2-5	CASSVSKGAGRETQYF
TRBV5-6	TRBJ2-1	CASSPPGASSYNEQFF
TRBV12-3/TRBV12-4	TRBJ2-2	CASSPQMNTGELFF
TRBV12-3/TRBV12-4	TRBJ2-7	CASSLGRVDEQYF
TRBV10-2	TRBJ2-3	CASSEWGTDTQYF
TRBV20-1	TRBJ1-2	CSAGRGDGYTF
TRBV20-1	TRBJ2-1	CSARIPTPDSPRNEQFF
TRBV10-2	TRBJ2-5	CASSVRGGGETQYF
TRBV5-1	TRBJ2-3	CASSLRWGSDTQYF
TRBV7-9	TRBJ2-3	CASIAVPEGDTQYF
TRBV20-1	TRBJ2-6	CSASSGANVLTF